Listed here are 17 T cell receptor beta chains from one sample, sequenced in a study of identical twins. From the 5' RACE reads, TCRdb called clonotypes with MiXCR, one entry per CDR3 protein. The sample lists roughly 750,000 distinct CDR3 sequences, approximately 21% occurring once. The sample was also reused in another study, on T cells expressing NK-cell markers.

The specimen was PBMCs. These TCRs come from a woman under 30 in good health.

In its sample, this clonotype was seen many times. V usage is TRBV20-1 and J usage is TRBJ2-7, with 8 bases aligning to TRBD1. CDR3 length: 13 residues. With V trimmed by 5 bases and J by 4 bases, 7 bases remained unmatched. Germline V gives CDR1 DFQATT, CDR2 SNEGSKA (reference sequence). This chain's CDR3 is CSAPGQADYEQYF. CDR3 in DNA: TGCAGTGCTCCGGGACAGGCGGATTACGAGCAGTACTTC.

CDR3 in amino acids: CSASGGREPTDTQYF. The CDR3 region has the DNA TGCAGTGCTAGCGGGGGCAGGGAACCCACAGATACGCAGTATTTT. The chain employs TRBV20-1 and TRBJ2-3, with D possibly being TRBD1 or TRBD2 (6 bases each). V dropped 3 bases and J dropped 2 bases, with 15 bases sitting between them. The CDR3 runs to 15 residues. The germline CDR1 and CDR2 sequences are DFQATT and SNEGSKA (reference sequence).

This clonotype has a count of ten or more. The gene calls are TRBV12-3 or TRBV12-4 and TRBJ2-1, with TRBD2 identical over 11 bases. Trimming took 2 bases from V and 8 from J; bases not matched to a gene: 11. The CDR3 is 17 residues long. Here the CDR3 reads CASSLIATSGRLDEQFF. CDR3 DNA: TGTGCCAGCAGTTTAATTGCTACTAGCGGGAGATTGGATGAGCAGTTCTTC.

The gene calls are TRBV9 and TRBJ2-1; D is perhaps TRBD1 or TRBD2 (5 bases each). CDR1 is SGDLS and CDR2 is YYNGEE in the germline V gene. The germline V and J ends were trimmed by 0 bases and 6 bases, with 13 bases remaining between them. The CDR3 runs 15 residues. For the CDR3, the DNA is TGTGCCAGCAGCGTAGTGACGGGACGAGTCAATGAGCAGTTCTTC. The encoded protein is CASSVVTGRVNEQFF.

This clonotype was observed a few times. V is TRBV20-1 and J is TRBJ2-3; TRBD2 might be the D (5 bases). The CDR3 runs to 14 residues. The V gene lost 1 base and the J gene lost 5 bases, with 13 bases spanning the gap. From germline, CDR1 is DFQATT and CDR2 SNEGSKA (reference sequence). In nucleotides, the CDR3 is TGCAGTGCTAGAGGAGGGTACAGTCTAGATACGCAGTATTTT. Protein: CSARGGYSLDTQYF.

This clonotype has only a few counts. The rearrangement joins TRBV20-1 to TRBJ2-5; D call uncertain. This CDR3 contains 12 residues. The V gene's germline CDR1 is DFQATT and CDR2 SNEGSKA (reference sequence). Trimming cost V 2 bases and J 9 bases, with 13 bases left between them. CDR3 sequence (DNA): TGCAGTGCTAGAAGTCAGCAGATCCCCCAGTACTTC. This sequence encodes CSARSQQIPQYF.

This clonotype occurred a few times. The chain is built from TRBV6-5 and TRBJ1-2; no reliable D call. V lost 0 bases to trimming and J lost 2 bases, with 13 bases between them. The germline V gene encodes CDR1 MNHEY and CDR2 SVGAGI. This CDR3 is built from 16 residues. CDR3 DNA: TGTGCCAGCAGTTACTCGAACAGCATCCTAAACTATGGCTACACCTTC. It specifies CASSYSNSILNYGYTF.

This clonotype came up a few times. CDR3 residues: CASSFLKDGELFF. The CDR3 DNA sequence: TGTGCCAGCAGTTTTCTGAAGGACGGGGAGCTGTTTTTT. The rearrangement uses TRBV12-3 or TRBV12-4 and TRBJ2-2, with no clear D. The ends were cut back, 3 bases at V and 7 bases at J, with 9 bases in the middle. The CDR3 loop spans 13 amino acids.

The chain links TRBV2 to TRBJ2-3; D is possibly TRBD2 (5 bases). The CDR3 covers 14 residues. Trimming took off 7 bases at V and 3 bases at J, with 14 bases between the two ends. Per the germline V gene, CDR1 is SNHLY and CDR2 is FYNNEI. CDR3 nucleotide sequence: TGTGCCAGCATAATCATAGCGCCGACAGATACGCAGTATTTT. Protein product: CASIIIAPTDTQYF.

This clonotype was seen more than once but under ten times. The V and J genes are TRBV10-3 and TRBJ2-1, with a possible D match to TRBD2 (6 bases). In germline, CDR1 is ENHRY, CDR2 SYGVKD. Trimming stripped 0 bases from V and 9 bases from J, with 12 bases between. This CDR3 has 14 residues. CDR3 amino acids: CAISESASVGEQFF. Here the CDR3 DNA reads TGTGCCATCAGTGAGTCGGCTAGCGTCGGTGAGCAGTTCTTC.

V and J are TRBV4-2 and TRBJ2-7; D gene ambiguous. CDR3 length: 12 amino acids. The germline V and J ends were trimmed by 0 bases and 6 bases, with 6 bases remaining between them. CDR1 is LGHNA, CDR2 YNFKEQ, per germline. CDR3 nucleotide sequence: TGTGCCAGCAGCCAAGACCATCGCGAGCAGTACTTC. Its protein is CASSQDHREQYF.

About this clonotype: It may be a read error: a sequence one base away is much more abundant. The CDR3 protein is CATSDFEGNEQFF. The CDR3, as DNA: TGTGCCACCAGTGATTTTGAGGGGAATGAGCAGTTCTTC. The J gene is TRBJ2-1, the V gene TRBV24-1; D is perhaps TRBD1 or TRBD2 (5 bases each). V lost 1 base, J lost 7 bases, and 7 bases lay in between. This CDR3 has 13 residues. CDR1 is KGHDR, CDR2 SFDVKD, per germline.

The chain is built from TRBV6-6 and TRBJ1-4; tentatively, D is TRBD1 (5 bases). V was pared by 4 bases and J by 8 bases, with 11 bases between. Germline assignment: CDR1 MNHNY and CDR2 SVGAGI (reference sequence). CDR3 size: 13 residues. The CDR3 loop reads CASSWDWVEKLFF. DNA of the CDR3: TGTGCCAGCAGTTGGGACTGGGTAGAAAAACTGTTTTTT.

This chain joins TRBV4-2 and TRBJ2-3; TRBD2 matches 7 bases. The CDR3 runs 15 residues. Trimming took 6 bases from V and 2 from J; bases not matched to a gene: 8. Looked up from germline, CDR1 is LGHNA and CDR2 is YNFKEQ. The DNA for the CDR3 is TGTGCCAGCAGGGGGAGGGCGGATCTCACAGATACGCAGTATTTT. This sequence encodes CASRGRADLTDTQYF.

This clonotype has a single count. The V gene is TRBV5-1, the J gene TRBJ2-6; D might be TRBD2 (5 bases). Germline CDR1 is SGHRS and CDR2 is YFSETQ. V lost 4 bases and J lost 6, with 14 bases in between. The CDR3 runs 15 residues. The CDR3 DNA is TGCGCCAGCAGCAGAACGGGAACAGAGGCCAACGTCCTGACTTTC. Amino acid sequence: CASSRTGTEANVLTF.

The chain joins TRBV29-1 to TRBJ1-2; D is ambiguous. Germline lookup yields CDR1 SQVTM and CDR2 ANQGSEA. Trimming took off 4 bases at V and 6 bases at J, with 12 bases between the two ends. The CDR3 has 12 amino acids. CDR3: CSVGLGLHGYTF. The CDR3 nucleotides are TGCAGCGTTGGCCTTGGTCTCCATGGCTACACCTTC.

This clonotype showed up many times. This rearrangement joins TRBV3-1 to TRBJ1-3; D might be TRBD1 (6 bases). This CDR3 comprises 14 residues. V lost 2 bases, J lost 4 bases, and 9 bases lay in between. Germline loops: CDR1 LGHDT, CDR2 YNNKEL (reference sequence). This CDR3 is CASSQSGTGNTIYF. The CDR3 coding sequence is TGTGCCAGCAGCCAAAGCGGGACAGGAAACACCATATATTTT.